This T cell receptor beta chain was observed in a study of response to subunit inactivated influenza vaccine (dated by TCRdb to 2017 to 2018). Context from the whole study: To follow how T cells responded to a trivalent subunit inactivated influenza vaccine, the researchers relied on deep quantitative profiling of the T cell receptor repertoire. Points the paper makes about the study in general: According to the authors, only a limited number of new T cells may be recruited by each seasonal influenza vaccination.

Library construction relied on RT-PCR. Sequencing relied on an Illumina HiSeq 2500. TCRdb trimmed the raw reads at Q25, called clones with MiXCR and kept productive beta chains. For every CDR3 protein sequence, its rows merge into one entry that carries the most common genes and DNA. The sample table records 450,000 to 700,000 distinct CDR3 sequences; around 15% of these occur just once. Jointly, the top ten make up around 10% of the sample. CDR1 and CDR2 are read off the germline V gene as MDHEN and SYDVKM. Germline trimming amounts to 8 bases on V and 3 bases on J, with 4 as the count of junction bases outside the gene matches. The CDR3 measures 12 amino acids from cysteine to phenylalanine. Solely the CDR3 DNA is kept, with 36 bases framed from the first base. Of note for this clonotype: Its antigen is currently not known. No base qualities exist here, and no much larger clone lies one base off it.

This receptor was obtained from a man in his fifties who received an inactivated influenza vaccine. Donor details come from another sample of the same person, matched by shared clones. Material: PBMCs from blood, obtained 12 days after vaccination. The chain joins TRBV28 to TRBJ2-7; 7 bases in the junction line up with TRBD1. Here is the DNA: TGTGCCAGCCGACAGGGAAACTACGAGCAGTACTTC. It translates as CASRQGNYEQYF.